One and the same sample provided the 32 T cell receptor beta chains below, sequenced in a study of vaccination effects on CD4 cells after COVID-19. Libraries were prepared by immunoSEQ multiplex PCR; TCRdb keeps only in-frame clonotypes and omits some of them. The data contain some 30,000 clones, around 80% of them singletons. For these TCRs, the target antigens are not known. ViraFEST used viral peptide pools to expand antigen-specific CD4+ T cells before sequencing. Isolation of CD4+ T cells took place after less than twelve days of culture. Vaccination of participants consisted of two doses of either the BNT162b2 or mRNA-1273 vaccine. The specimen was CD4+ T cells from PBMCs cultured with SARS-CoV-2 spike peptides, collected after COVID-19 vaccination. These receptors were obtained from a human donor who received a COVID-19 vaccine. Some clones in this sample may be carry-over from other donors' samples.

The chain is built from TRBV5-5 and TRBJ2-5; D gene ambiguous. V dropped 0 bases and J dropped 1 base, with 4 bases sitting between them. CDR3 length: 13 amino acids. Germline V CDR1 and CDR2: SGHKS, YYEKEE (reference sequence). CDR3 nucleotides: TGTGCCAGCAGCTTGGTGGGCCAAGAGACCCAGTACTTC. Residues: CASSLVGQETQYF.

The gene calls are TRBV19 and TRBJ1-2; the D is unclear. The CDR3 length is 15 residues. CDR1 is LNHDA, CDR2 SQIVND, per germline (reference sequence). V lost 5 bases to trimming and J lost 2 bases, with 15 bases between them. CDR3 nucleotide sequence: TGTGCCAGTAGTGCACCCACTTTAGGGAACTATGGCTACACCTTC. Protein product: CASSAPTLGNYGYTF.

This sequence joins TRBV5-1 and TRBJ1-1, with 7 bases aligning to TRBD1. CDR3 size: 14 residues. CDR1 is SGHRS and CDR2 is YFSETQ in the germline V gene. After removal of 4 bases from V and 1 base from J, the junction contained 4 bases not matched to a gene. The CDR3 DNA sequence: TGCGCCAGCAGCCCTGACAGGGCGAACACTGAAGCTTTCTTT. Protein product: CASSPDRANTEAFF. Combining the CDR3 with reference TRBV5-1 and TRBJ1-1 gives the whole variable domain KAGVTQTPRYLIKTRGQQVTLSCSPISGHRSVSWYQQTPGQGLQFLFEYFSETQRNKGNFPGRFSGRQFSNSRSEMNVSTLELGDSALYLCASSPDRANTEAFFGQGTRLTVV.

V and J are TRBV19 and TRBJ1-5; D gene uncertain. V was pared by 1 base and J by 6 bases, with 4 bases between. This CDR3 is built from 12 residues. Germline V gene lookup returns CDR1 LNHDA and CDR2 SQIVND (reference sequence). The CDR3 region has the DNA TGTGCCAGTAGTATAGGCAGTCAGCCCCAGCATTTT. Protein sequence: CASSIGSQPQHF.

The chain couples TRBV5-1 to TRBJ1-2; D gene unclear. Germline V gene data show CDR1 as SGHRS and CDR2 as YFSETQ. V lost 0 bases and J lost 4, with 19 bases in between. This CDR3 has 17 amino acids. The CDR3 protein is CASSLAIGRAQAYGYTF. Here the CDR3 DNA reads TGCGCCAGCAGCTTGGCTATAGGAAGGGCCCAAGCCTATGGCTACACCTTC.

This chain joins TRBV19 and TRBJ2-2; D is unresolved. Between the trimmed V and J ends, which lost 6 bases and 0 bases, there was a span of 8 bases. The CDR3 is 14 amino acids. Germline-derived CDR1 and CDR2 are LNHDA and SQIVND (reference sequence). CDR3 sequence: CASRTYTNTGELFF. DNA of the CDR3: TGTGCCAGTAGGACTTACACGAACACCGGGGAGCTGTTTTTT.

The CDR3 coding sequence is TGTGCCAGCAGTGAGCAACTAGAAAGCGAGCAGTACGTC. This gives the protein CASSEQLESEQYV. The V call is TRBV2, the J call TRBJ2-7; D is possibly TRBD2 (5 bases). The CDR3 has 13 residues. Germline CDR1 and CDR2: SNHLY and FYNNEI. The V and J ends lost 3 bases and 6 bases respectively, with 12 bases between them.

The DNA of the CDR3 is TGTGCCACCAGTGACCGTGGCTCGTCAGGCTACACCTTC. Translation gives CATSDRGSSGYTF. The chain links TRBV24-1 to TRBJ1-2; D remains unclear. The germline V gene encodes CDR1 KGHDR and CDR2 SFDVKD. CDR3 length equals 13 residues. Trimming removed 4 bases from V and 8 bases from J, with 13 bases in between.

J is TRBJ1-1 and V is TRBV28; D call uncertain. Trimming cost V 2 bases and J 11 bases, with 9 bases left between them. The length of the CDR3 is 11 residues. Germline V lookup: CDR1 MDHEN, CDR2 SYDVKM. CDR3 sequence (DNA): TGTGCCAGCAGTTTAGGCAGGCGGGCTTTCTTT. Translation: CASSLGRRAFF.

This chain connects TRBV19 to TRBJ1-1; TRBD1 agrees at 10 bases. The CDR3 has 15 residues. Per germline, CDR1 LNHDA and CDR2 SQIVND (reference sequence). The J segment lost 3 bases and the V segment lost 5 bases, leaving 6 bases of the junction unmatched. The CDR3 DNA is TGTGCCAGTAGTCCGCTCGGGACAGGGGACACTGAAGCTTTCTTT. Protein sequence: CASSPLGTGDTEAFF.

Within the sample, this clone is medium-sized (0.01 to 0.1%). DNA for the CDR3: TGTGCCAGCAGTTACTCGATGGGACACGAGATCTCTGGGGCCAACGTCCTGACTTTC. Its translation is CASSYSMGHEISGANVLTF. The chain combines TRBV6-2 or TRBV6-3 with TRBJ2-6; TRBD1 might be the D (6 bases). Trimming shortened V by 0 bases and J by 0 bases, and 15 bases separated the two germline ends. The length of the CDR3 is 19 residues. Germline V gives CDR1 MNHEY, CDR2 SVGEGT.

The chain is built from TRBV6-1 and TRBJ2-1; D possibly matches TRBD1 or TRBD2 (5 bases each). Germline V CDR1 and CDR2: MNHNS, SASEGT. The CDR3 is made up of 17 amino acids. Deletions cut 2 bases from V and 2 bases from J, with 16 bases between. The CDR3: CASSELGGGSPYNEQFF. The CDR3 coding sequence is TGTGCCAGCAGTGAATTAGGTGGGGGATCTCCCTACAATGAGCAGTTCTTC.

The V and J genes are TRBV24-1 and TRBJ2-4, with 8 bases identical to TRBD1. The CDR3 sequence is 15 residues long. CDR1 is KGHDR, CDR2 SFDVKD, per germline. The ends lost 4 bases at V and 2 bases at J; junction bases unmatched: 3. CDR3 bases: TGTGCCACCAGTGAGGGCAGGGGGCCCAAAAACATTCAGTACTTC. This gives the protein CATSEGRGPKNIQYF.

The CDR3, as DNA: TGTGCTAGTGGTTTGGTAGTCCCAGGGGCGATTAATTCACCCCTCCACTTT. It yields the protein CASGLVVPGAINSPLHF. V usage is TRBV12-5 and J usage is TRBJ1-6; tentatively, D is TRBD1 (6 bases). CDR3 length: 17 amino acids. V was cut by 0 bases and J by 6 bases, with 15 bases left in between. CDR1 and CDR2 from the germline V gene are LGHNT and FRNRAP.

V is TRBV19 and J is TRBJ1-5, with no clear D. V gave up 2 bases and J gave up 3 bases, with 8 bases separating them. CDR1 and CDR2 (germline): LNHDA, SQIVND (reference sequence). This CDR3 is 14 amino acids long. The CDR3 loop is CASSIKGINQPQHF. The CDR3 nucleotides read TGTGCCAGTAGTATAAAAGGGATCAATCAGCCCCAGCATTTT. The variable domain in full, with the rest retrieved from reference TRBV19 and TRBJ1-5, is DGGITQSPKYLFRKEGQNVTLSCEQNLNHDAMYWYRQDPGQGLRLIYYSQIVNDFQKGDIAEGYSVSREKKESFPLTVTSAQKNPTAFYLCASSIKGINQPQHFGDGTRLSIL.

The gene calls are TRBV5-6 and TRBJ1-1, with unresolved D. With 1 base removed from V and 4 bases from J, the gap between germline ends came to 11 bases. The germline gives CDR1 SGHDT, CDR2 YYEEEE. This CDR3 has 14 residues. CDR3 sequence (DNA): TGTGCCAGCAGCTTGAGAGGGTTGGTCACTGAAGCTTTCTTT. Amino acids: CASSLRGLVTEAFF. Complete variable domain (other parts from reference TRBV5-6 and TRBJ1-1): DAGVTQSPTHLIKTRGQQVTLRCSPKSGHDTVSWYQQALGQGPQFIFQYYEEEERQRGNFPDRFSGHQFPNYSSELNVNALLLGDSALYLCASSLRGLVTEAFFGQGTRLTVV.

This clone was counted only a few times. This chain joins TRBV6-5 and TRBJ1-6, with D possibly TRBD1 on 5 matching bases. Germline lookup yields CDR1 MNHEY and CDR2 SVGAGI. The CDR3 sequence is 16 residues long. Trimming cost V 1 base and J 5 bases, with 12 bases left between them. CDR3 DNA sequence: TGTGCCAGCAGTTACTTAGGAAGGGGCGATAATTCACCCCTCCACTTT. Its translation is CASSYLGRGDNSPLHF.

The chain combines TRBV28 with TRBJ1-5; 9 positions agree with TRBD1. V lost 6 bases to trimming and J lost 5 bases; unmatched junction nucleotides: 5. CDR1 MDHEN and CDR2 SYDVKM come from the germline V gene. The CDR3 is made up of 14 amino acids. CDR3 bases: TGTGCCAGCAGCCCCGGGACAGGGCATCAGCCCCAGCATTTT. It encodes CASSPGTGHQPQHF.

The chain employs TRBV7-3 and TRBJ2-3; D unclear. Trimming took off 4 bases at V and 2 bases at J, with 1 base between the two ends. The CDR3 length is 11 residues. The germline V gene encodes CDR1 SGHTA and CDR2 FQGTGA. Written as DNA, the CDR3 is TGTGCCAGCAGCTCCACAGATACGCAGTATTTT. Encoded protein: CASSSTDTQYF.

The chain has TRBV9 and TRBJ1-5, with no clear D. Germline assignment: CDR1 SGDLS and CDR2 YYNGEE. V gave up 6 bases and J gave up 6 bases, with 4 bases separating them. This CDR3 contains 10 residues. The CDR3 sequence: CASISQPQHF. The CDR3 nucleotides are TGTGCCAGCATCAGTCAGCCCCAGCATTTT.

V gene TRBV7-2 combines with J gene TRBJ1-1, with D perhaps matching TRBD1 (5 bases). V gave up 5 bases and J gave up 2 bases, with 15 bases separating them. The V gene's germline CDR1 is SGHTA and CDR2 FQGNSA. The CDR3 contains 15 residues. The CDR3 protein is CASSPRGGRNTEAFF. The DNA for the CDR3 is TGTGCCAGCAGCCCCCGGGGCGGTCGAAACACTGAAGCTTTCTTT.

The rearrangement links TRBV5-1 to TRBJ2-1; D may be TRBD1 or TRBD2 (6 bases each). The CDR3 is made up of 13 amino acids. Germline CDR1 SGHRS, CDR2 YFSETQ. V lost 0 bases and J 6 bases, leaving 7 bases between the germline ends. The CDR3 region has the DNA TGCGCCAGCAGCTTGGAGGGGGGCAATGAGCAGTTCTTC. Its protein is CASSLEGGNEQFF.

The chain has TRBV7-2 and TRBJ2-5; D is possibly TRBD2 (6 bases). The germline V gene encodes CDR1 SGHTA and CDR2 FQGNSA. The CDR3 length is 13 residues. The V gene lost 5 bases and the J gene lost 5 bases, with 12 bases spanning the gap. CDR3 region: CASSPVRGETQYF. For the CDR3, the DNA is TGTGCCAGCAGCCCGGTTCGGGGGGAGACCCAGTACTTC. The full variable domain, in which reference TRBV7-2 and TRBJ2-5 provide the parts outside the CDR3, is GAGVSQSPSNKVTEKGKDVELRCDPISGHTALYWYRQSLGQGLEFLIYFQGNSAPDKSGLPSDRFSAERTGGSVSTLTIQRTQQEDSAVYLCASSPVRGETQYFGPGTRLLVL.

This clone was detected only once. The V gene is TRBV19, the J gene TRBJ2-4, with D perhaps matching TRBD1 (6 bases). The CDR3 extends over 14 amino acids. The germline gives CDR1 LNHDA, CDR2 SQIVND (reference sequence). V lost 3 bases, J lost 6 bases, and 12 bases lay in between. CDR3 protein: CASSISRGRNIQYF. The CDR3 region has the DNA TGTGCCAGTAGTATTTCCAGGGGACGAAACATTCAGTACTTC.

The chain couples TRBV2 to TRBJ2-5; no clear D. Deletions cut 7 bases from V and 5 bases from J, with 14 bases between. The CDR3 runs to 13 residues. Per germline, CDR1 SNHLY and CDR2 FYNNEI. The CDR3 sequence: CASTNRRIETQYF. The CDR3 nucleotides are TGTGCCAGCACAAATAGACGTATTGAGACCCAGTACTTC.

The CDR3, as DNA: TGTGCCAGCAGACAGACTAGCGGGGGCCCAGGGGCCCAGTACTTC. As protein: CASRQTSGGPGAQYF. The chain has TRBV2 and TRBJ2-5; 12 bases agree with TRBD2. CDR1 is SNHLY and CDR2 is FYNNEI in the germline V gene. The CDR3 has 15 amino acids. Trimming cost V 6 bases and J 9 bases; bases outside gene matches: 11.

The chain's CDR3 is CASGLVLDGQGAMNTEAFF. Here the CDR3 DNA reads TGTGCTAGTGGTTTGGTACTCGACGGCCAGGGGGCGATGAACACTGAAGCTTTCTTT. The V call is TRBV12-5, the J call TRBJ1-1; 8 bases are a match to TRBD1. V gave up 0 bases and J gave up 0 bases; unmatched junction bases: 12. Looked up from germline, CDR1 is LGHNT and CDR2 is FRNRAP. This CDR3 has 19 residues. The complete variable domain, with remaining parts taken from reference TRBV12-5 and TRBJ1-1, reads DARVTQTPRHKVTEMGQEVTMRCQPILGHNTVFWYRQTMMQGLELLAYFRNRAPLDDSGMPKDRFSAEMPDATLATLKIQPSEPRDSAVYFCASGLVLDGQGAMNTEAFFGQGTRLTVV.

This clone was found a few times. CDR3: CASSPHTSDNEQFF. The CDR3 bases are TGTGCCAGCAGCCCCCATACTAGCGACAATGAGCAGTTCTTC. The chain links TRBV2 to TRBJ2-1; the match to TRBD2 covers 7 bases. The CDR3 loop spans 14 amino acids. Germline V gives CDR1 SNHLY, CDR2 FYNNEI. Trimming removed 6 bases from V and 5 bases from J; junction bases left unmatched: 7.

This chain connects TRBV6-2 or TRBV6-3 to TRBJ2-1; D possibly corresponds to TRBD1 (6 bases). The V gene's germline CDR1 is MNHEY and CDR2 SVGEGT. Trimming stripped 6 bases from V and 0 bases from J, with 12 bases between. This CDR3 comprises 15 residues. The DNA of the CDR3 is TGTGCCAGCAGCCTACAGGGTGGCTCCTACAATGAGCAGTTCTTC. Protein: CASSLQGGSYNEQFF.

The chain combines TRBV5-1 with TRBJ1-1; no clear D. The germline gives CDR1 SGHRS, CDR2 YFSETQ. V gave up 2 bases and J gave up 2 bases, with 7 bases separating them. The length of the CDR3 is 13 residues. CDR3 sequence reads: CASSLQINTEAFF. The CDR3 nucleotides are TGCGCCAGCAGCTTACAGATTAACACTGAAGCTTTCTTT.

V usage is TRBV30 and J usage is TRBJ2-3, with 7 bases that match TRBD2. The CDR3 totals 15 residues. The V gene's germline CDR1 is GTSNPN and CDR2 SVGIG (reference sequence). V lost 2 bases to trimming and J lost 5 bases; unmatched junction nucleotides: 10. CDR3 loop: CAWSPGLVGLDTQYF. In DNA form, the CDR3 reads TGTGCCTGGAGTCCCGGACTAGTAGGCTTAGATACGCAGTATTTT.

J is TRBJ2-3 and V is TRBV5-8; TRBD2 matches 15 bases. The V segment lost 7 bases and the J segment 2 bases; nucleotides outside the gene matches: 17. Germline V gene sequence: CDR1 SGHTS, CDR2 YDEGEE. The CDR3 spans 20 residues. The CDR3 is CASPLGLAGGQPESTDTQYF. In nucleotides, the CDR3 is TGTGCCAGCCCCCTGGGACTAGCGGGGGGCCAACCCGAATCCACAGATACGCAGTATTTT.